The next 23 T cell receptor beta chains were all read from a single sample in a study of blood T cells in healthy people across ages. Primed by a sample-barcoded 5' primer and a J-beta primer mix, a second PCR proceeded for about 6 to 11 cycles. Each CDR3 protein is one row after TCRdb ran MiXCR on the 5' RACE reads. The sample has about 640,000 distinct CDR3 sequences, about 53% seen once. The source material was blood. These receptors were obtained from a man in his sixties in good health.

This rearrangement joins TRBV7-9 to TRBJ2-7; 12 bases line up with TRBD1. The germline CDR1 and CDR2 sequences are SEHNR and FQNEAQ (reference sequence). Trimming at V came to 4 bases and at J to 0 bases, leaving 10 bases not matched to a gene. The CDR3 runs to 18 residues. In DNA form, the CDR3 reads TGTGCCAGCAGCTCAGGGACAGGGGGCATTGGGAGCTCCTACGAGCAGTACTTC. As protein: CASSSGTGGIGSSYEQYF.

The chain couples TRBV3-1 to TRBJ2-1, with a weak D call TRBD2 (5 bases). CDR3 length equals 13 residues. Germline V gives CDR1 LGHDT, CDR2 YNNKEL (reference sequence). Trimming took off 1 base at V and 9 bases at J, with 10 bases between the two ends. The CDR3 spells CASSQVWETEQFF. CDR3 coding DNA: TGTGCCAGCAGCCAAGTATGGGAGACTGAGCAGTTCTTC.

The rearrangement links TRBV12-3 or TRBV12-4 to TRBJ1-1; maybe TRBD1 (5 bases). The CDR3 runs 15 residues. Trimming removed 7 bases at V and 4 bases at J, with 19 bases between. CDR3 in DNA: TGTGCCAGCACCAGGGCATCGGGGAGGACCACTGAAGCTTTCTTT. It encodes CASTRASGRTTEAFF.

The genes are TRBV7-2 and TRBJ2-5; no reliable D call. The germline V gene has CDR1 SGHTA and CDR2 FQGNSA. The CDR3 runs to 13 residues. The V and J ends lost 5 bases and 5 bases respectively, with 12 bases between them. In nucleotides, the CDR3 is TGTGCCAGCAGCACCGGTAACGAGGAGACCCAGTACTTC. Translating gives CASSTGNEETQYF.

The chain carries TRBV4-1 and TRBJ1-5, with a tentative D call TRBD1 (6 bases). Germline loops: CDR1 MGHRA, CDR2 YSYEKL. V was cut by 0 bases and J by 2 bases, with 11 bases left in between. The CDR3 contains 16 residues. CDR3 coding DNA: TGCGCCAGCAGCCAAGAAGGGGGGGCTGGCAATCAGCCCCAGCATTTT. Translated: CASSQEGGAGNQPQHF.

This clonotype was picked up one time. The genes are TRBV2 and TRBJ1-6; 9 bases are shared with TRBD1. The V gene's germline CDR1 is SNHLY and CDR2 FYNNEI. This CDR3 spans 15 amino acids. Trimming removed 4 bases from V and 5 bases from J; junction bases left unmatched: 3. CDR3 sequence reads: CASSGRTGDNSPLHF. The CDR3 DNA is TGTGCCAGCAGTGGAAGGACAGGGGATAATTCACCCCTCCACTTT.

The CDR3 DNA reads as TGTGCCAGCAGCCAAGAGGCAGGGAGCTCCTACGAGCAGTACTTC. As protein: CASSQEAGSSYEQYF. This chain links TRBV4-2 with TRBJ2-7; D possibly uses TRBD1 or TRBD2 (5 bases each). Trimming pared 0 bases from V and 0 bases from J, leaving 9 bases between. This CDR3 has 15 residues. Looked up from germline, CDR1 is LGHNA and CDR2 is YNFKEQ.

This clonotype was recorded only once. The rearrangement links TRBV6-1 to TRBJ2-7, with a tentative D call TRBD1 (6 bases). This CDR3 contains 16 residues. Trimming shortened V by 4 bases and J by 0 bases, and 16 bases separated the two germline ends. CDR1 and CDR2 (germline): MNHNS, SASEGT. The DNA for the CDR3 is TGTGCCAGCAGTGGCCCCAACGGGACAACCTCCTACGAGCAGTACTTC. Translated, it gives CASSGPNGTTSYEQYF.

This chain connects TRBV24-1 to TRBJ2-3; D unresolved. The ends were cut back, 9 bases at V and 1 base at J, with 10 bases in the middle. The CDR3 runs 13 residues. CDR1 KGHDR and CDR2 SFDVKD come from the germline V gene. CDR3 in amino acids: CATGRVGTDTQYF. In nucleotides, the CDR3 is TGTGCCACCGGTCGTGTGGGCACAGATACGCAGTATTTT.

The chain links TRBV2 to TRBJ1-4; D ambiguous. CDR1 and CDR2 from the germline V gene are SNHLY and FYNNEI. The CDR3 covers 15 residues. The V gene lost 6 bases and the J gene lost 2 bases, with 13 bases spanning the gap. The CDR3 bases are TGTGCCAGCAGGCTAGAAGAGGGCACTAATGAAAAACTGTTTTTT. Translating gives CASRLEEGTNEKLFF.

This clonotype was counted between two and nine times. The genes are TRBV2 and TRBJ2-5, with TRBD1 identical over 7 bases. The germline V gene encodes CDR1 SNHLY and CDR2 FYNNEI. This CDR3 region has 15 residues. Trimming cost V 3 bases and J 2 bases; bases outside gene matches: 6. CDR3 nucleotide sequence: TGTGCCAGCAGTGAGTTGGGACAGAGACAAGAGACCCAGTACTTC. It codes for CASSELGQRQETQYF.

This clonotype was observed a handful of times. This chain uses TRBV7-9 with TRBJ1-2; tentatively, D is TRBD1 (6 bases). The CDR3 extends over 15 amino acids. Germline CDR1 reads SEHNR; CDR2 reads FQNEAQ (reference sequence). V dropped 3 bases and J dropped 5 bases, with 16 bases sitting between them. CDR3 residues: CASSFIRQAGYGYTF. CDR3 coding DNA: TGTGCCAGCAGCTTTATCCGACAGGCCGGTTATGGCTACACCTTC.

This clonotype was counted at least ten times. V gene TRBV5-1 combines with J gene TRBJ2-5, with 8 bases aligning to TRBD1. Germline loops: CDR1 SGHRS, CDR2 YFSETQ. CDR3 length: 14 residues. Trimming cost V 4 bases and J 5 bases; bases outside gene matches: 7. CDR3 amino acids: CASSMTGAGETQYF. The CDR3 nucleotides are TGCGCCAGCAGCATGACAGGGGCCGGGGAGACCCAGTACTTC.

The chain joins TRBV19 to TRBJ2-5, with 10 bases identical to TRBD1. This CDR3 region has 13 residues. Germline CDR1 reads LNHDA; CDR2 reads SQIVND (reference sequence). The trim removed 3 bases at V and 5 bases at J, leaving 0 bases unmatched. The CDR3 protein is CASSMGQGETQYF. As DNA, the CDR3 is TGTGCCAGTAGTATGGGACAGGGGGAGACCCAGTACTTC.

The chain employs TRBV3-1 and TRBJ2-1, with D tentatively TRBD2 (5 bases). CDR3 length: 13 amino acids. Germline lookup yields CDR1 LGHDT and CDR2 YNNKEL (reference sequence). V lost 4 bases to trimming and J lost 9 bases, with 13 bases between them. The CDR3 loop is CASSLDYFSEQFF. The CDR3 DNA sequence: TGTGCCAGCAGCCTCGACTACTTCAGTGAGCAGTTCTTC.

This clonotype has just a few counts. CDR3 in amino acids: CASSQSSGPSYEQYF. The CDR3 DNA sequence: TGTGCCAGCAGCCAGAGTTCCGGGCCCTCCTACGAGCAGTACTTC. This sequence joins TRBV4-2 and TRBJ2-7, with D unclear. Germline CDR1 LGHNA, CDR2 YNFKEQ. The CDR3 is 15 amino acids. Trimming took 3 bases from V and 0 from J, leaving 12 bases between them.

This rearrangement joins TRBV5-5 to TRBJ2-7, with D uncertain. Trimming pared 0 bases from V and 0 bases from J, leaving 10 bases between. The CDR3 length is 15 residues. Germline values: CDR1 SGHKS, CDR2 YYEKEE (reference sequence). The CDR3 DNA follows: TGTGCCAGCAGCTTGGCCCTCGGAATCTCCTACGAGCAGTACTTC. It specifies CASSLALGISYEQYF.

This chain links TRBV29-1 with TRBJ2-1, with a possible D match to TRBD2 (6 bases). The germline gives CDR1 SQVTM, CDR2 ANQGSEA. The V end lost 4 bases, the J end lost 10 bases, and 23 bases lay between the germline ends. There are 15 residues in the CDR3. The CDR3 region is CSVVMDATRGREQFF. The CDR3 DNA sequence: TGCAGCGTTGTAATGGACGCCACCCGAGGGAGGGAGCAGTTCTTC.

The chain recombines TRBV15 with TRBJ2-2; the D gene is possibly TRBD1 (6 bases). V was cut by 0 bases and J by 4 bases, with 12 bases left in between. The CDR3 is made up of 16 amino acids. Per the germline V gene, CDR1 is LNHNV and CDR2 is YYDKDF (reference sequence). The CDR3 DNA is TGTGCCACCAGCAGAGATAGGGACATAACCACCGGGGAGCTGTTTTTT. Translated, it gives CATSRDRDITTGELFF.

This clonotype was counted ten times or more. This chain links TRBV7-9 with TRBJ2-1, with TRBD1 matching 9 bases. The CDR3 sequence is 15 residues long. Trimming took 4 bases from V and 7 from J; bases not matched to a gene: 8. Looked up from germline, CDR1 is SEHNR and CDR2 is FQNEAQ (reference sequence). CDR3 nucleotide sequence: TGTGCCAGCAGCTCCGGGACAGGGCGAGCGAATGAGCAGTTCTTC. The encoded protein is CASSSGTGRANEQFF.

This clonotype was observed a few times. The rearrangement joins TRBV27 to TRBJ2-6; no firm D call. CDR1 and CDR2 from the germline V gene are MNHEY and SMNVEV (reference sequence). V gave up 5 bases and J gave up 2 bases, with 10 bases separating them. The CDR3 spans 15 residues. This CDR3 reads CASSPHKAGANVLTF. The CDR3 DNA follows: TGTGCCAGCAGTCCTCACAAGGCTGGGGCCAACGTCCTGACTTTC.

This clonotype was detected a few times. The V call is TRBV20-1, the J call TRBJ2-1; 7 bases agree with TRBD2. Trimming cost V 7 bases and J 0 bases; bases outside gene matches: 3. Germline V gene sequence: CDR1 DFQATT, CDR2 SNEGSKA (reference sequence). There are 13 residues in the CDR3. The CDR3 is CSGTGGSYNEQFF. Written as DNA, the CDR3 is TGCAGTGGTACGGGGGGCTCCTACAATGAGCAGTTCTTC.

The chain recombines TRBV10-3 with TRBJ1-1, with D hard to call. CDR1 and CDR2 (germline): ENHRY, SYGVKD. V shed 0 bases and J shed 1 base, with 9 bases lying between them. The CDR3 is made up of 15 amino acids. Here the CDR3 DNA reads TGTGCCATCAGTGAGTCCCCCCGGGGGAACACTGAAGCTTTCTTT. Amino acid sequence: CAISESPRGNTEAFF.